This TCR beta chain was identified in a study of blood T cell repertoires in COVID-19. In the original processing: Reference gene primer amplification yielded estimated nucleated cell counts. Generated by immunoSEQ multiplex PCR, the TCRdb table keeps only in-frame clones and is missing some. V and J calls and clone size come straight from that table; D and trimming were deduced from the DNA. The repertoire includes about 220,000 clones, 80% to 85% of them detected once, and roughly 3% sits in the top ten. The clonotype comes from a woman in her twenties or thirties who had recovered from COVID-19. The source material was peripheral blood.

CDR3 DNA sequence: TGTGCCAGCAGCTTAGCGGGGACTCAAGAGACCCAGTACTTC. The encoded protein is CASSLAGTQETQYF. The rearrangement joins TRBV7-7 to TRBJ2-5, with a weak D call TRBD2 (6 bases). Trimming removed 0 bases from V and 2 bases from J, with 7 bases in between. Germline assignment: CDR1 SSHAT and CDR2 FNYEAQ (reference sequence). CDR3 length: 14 amino acids. Supplemented by reference TRBV7-7 and TRBJ2-5, the full variable domain reads GAGVSQSPRYKVTKRGQDVTLRCDPISSHATLYWYQQALGQGPEFLTYFNYEAQPDKSGLPSDRFSAERPEGSISTLTIQRTEQRDSAMYRCASSLAGTQETQYFGPGTRLLVL.